This T cell receptor beta chain was documented in a study of T-cell memory formation after mild COVID-19. Trimming at V came to 1 base and at J to 10 bases, leaving 2 bases not matched to a gene. The CDR3 is 12 residues long. Germline V CDR1 and CDR2: LGHDT, YNNKEL (reference sequence). This clonotype was seen only a few times. Each CDR3 protein gets one entry after TCRdb re-called the 5' RACE reads with MiXCR. The repertoire has a few hundred thousand distinct CDR3 sequences, roughly a tenth of them found once; the top ten carry 22%. What was sequenced was PBMCs or a T cell subset sorted from them (not recorded which). The sequence came from a young man who had mild COVID-19 (a few samples of this study predate the infection). Cell type and time point are not known. V gene TRBV3-1 combines with J gene TRBJ1-1; the match to TRBD1 covers 8 bases. CDR3: CASSQVDRGAFF. In DNA form, the CDR3 reads TGTGCCAGCAGCCAAGTCGACAGGGGAGCTTTCTTT.